The 5 T cell receptor beta chains listed next were all sequenced from one sample in a study of blood T cell repertoires in COVID-19. TCRdb's table, derived via immunoSEQ multiplex PCR, lists solely in-frame clones and lacks some. The table includes tens of thousands of clones, around four fifths detected once. The sequenced sample consisted of peripheral blood. These receptors were collected from a human donor in a cohort sampled during active COVID-19.

The CDR3 protein is CATTRRVGLAGSYNEQFF. The CDR3 bases are TGTGCCACGACCCGTCGAGTGGGACTAGCGGGGAGTTACAATGAGCAGTTCTTC. V usage is TRBV19 and J usage is TRBJ2-1; 13 bases agree with TRBD2. The CDR3 covers 18 residues. The germline V gene encodes CDR1 LNHDA and CDR2 SQIVND (reference sequence). J lost 4 bases, V lost 10 bases, and 16 bases had no gene match.

The chain is built from TRBV7-2 and TRBJ1-2; a weak D match, TRBD1 (5 bases). V was clipped by 6 bases and J by 8 bases, with 19 bases between them. Germline V gene data show CDR1 as SGHTA and CDR2 as FQGNSA. CDR3 length: 14 amino acids. Here the CDR3 reads CASRQAAGEVGYTF. Here the CDR3 DNA reads TGTGCCAGCAGGCAGGCGGCGGGGGAGGTCGGCTACACCTTC.

The chain joins TRBV5-1 to TRBJ2-1; 9 bases are shared with TRBD2. With 2 bases clipped from V and 5 bases from J, the junction kept 5 bases outside the gene matches. In germline, CDR1 is SGHRS, CDR2 YFSETQ. CDR3 length: 15 residues. Here the CDR3 reads CASSFRSGGNNEQFF. Here the CDR3 DNA reads TGCGCCAGCAGCTTTAGGAGCGGGGGGAACAATGAGCAGTTCTTC.

This clone showed up just once. This chain connects TRBV6-4 to TRBJ1-6, with a weak D call TRBD1 (5 bases). Per the germline V gene, CDR1 is MRHNA and CDR2 is SNTAGT. V dropped 4 bases and J dropped 5 bases, with 9 bases sitting between them. This CDR3 comprises 14 residues. The CDR3: CASSVDSDNSPLHF. Here the CDR3 DNA reads TGTGCCAGCAGTGTCGACAGCGATAATTCACCCCTCCACTTT.

This chain connects TRBV30 to TRBJ2-7; weak D call: TRBD2 (5 bases). The germline gives CDR1 GTSNPN, CDR2 SVGIG (reference sequence). The CDR3 covers 14 residues. The germline V and J ends were trimmed by 0 bases and 2 bases, with 11 bases remaining between them. The CDR3 spells CAWSVPQRPYEQYF. The CDR3 DNA reads TGTGCCTGGAGTGTACCCCAGCGGCCCTACGAGCAGTACTTC.